This T cell receptor (beta chain) was identified during a study of T cell responses to AZD1222 COVID-19 vaccine. Overall study findings and caveats: Donors in the cohort were predominantly white British and more often female, and clonal diversity was possibly underestimated.

This clone occurred a few times. Its antigen is not known. Germline lookup yields CDR1 ENHRY and CDR2 SYGVKD. With 0 bases clipped from V and 1 base from J, the junction kept 2 bases outside the gene matches. This CDR3 region has 16 residues. Libraries were prepared by immunoSEQ multiplex PCR; TCRdb keeps only in-frame clonotypes and omits some of them. The data hold roughly 130,000 clones, with roughly 90% observed a single time. The origin of this receptor is an adult in good health. This chain connects TRBV10-3 to TRBJ2-2; TRBD1 matches 7 bases. Specimen: peripheral blood, collected on day 0 of AZD1222 vaccination. CDR3 in amino acids: CAISESTGLNTGELFF. The CDR3 DNA reads as TGTGCCATCAGTGAGTCGACAGGGTTGAACACCGGGGAGCTGTTTTTT.